This T cell receptor (beta chain) was identified in a study of vaccination and CD4 T cells after COVID-19. Treatment meaning: 10-day PBMC culture with coronavirus spike peptide pools or control peptides (ViraFEST assay). ViraFEST grew antigen-specific T cells using peptide pools, then sequenced TCRs. Positive PCR dates covered March to December 2020, before US Alpha, Beta and Delta variants. Each well received 2 million to 2.5 million PBMCs, cultured with approximately 9 IU/ml IL-2 and approximately 10 ug/ml peptide pools. Both day 3 and day 7 involved replacing half of the medium with fresh IL-2 medium. Sequenced with the Oncomine TCR Beta short-read assay was DNA taken from cultured CD4+ T cells. TCRdb itself ran the PCR reads through MiXCR, one entry per CDR3 protein. The table shows roughly 11,000 distinct CDR3 sequences, with about 41% occurring only once. Germline V CDR1 and CDR2: MGHDK, SYGVNS. V was clipped by 4 bases and J by 3 bases, with 10 bases between them. CDR3 size: 13 residues.

For this clonotype: What it binds is not known.

The sequence came from a human donor who had recovered from COVID-19. This material consisted of CD4+ T cells from blood, cultured in vitro, taken after SARS-CoV-2 vaccination. The rearrangement uses TRBV25-1 and TRBJ2-7, with D perhaps matching TRBD1 or TRBD2 (5 bases each). The CDR3 coding sequence is TGTGCCAGCAGTGTCTATGGGGGCTACGAGCAGTACTTC. It encodes CASSVYGGYEQYF.